These T cell receptor beta chains were read from a single sample in a study of blood T cell repertoires in COVID-19. The data were produced by immunoSEQ multiplex PCR, yet TCRdb's version contains in-frame clones alone and is incomplete. The profile covers about 280,000 clones, with around 90% appearing a single time and roughly 4.3% taken by the ten largest. Sequencing was carried out using PBMCs or T cells enriched from blood (not recorded which). Every receptor here comes from a woman between 25 and 40 years old with acute COVID-19. Both conserved end residues are part of each CDR3. A D gene is named only where the DNA matches it firmly. Size tells how often a clone was seen (once, few, many) or the class of an expanded clone, and some rows leave it out.

j_call v_call clone_size d_call cdr3_aa cdr3_nt
TRBJ2-7 TRBV7-8 - - CASSLGTLEQYF TGTGCCAGCAGCTTGGGGACTTTGGAGCAGTACTTC
TRBJ1-5 TRBV9 - TRBD1 CASSRDSYSNQPQHF TGTGCCAGCAGCCGGGACAGCTATAGCAATCAGCCCCAGCATTTT
TRBJ2-2 TRBV24-1 - - CATSSGSVTNTGELFF TGTGCCACCAGTAGTGGTTCGGTTACGAACACCGGGGAGCTGTTTTTT
TRBJ1-2 TRBV6-5 - - CASSYSTSLGYTF TGTGCCAGCAGTTACTCTACATCTTTGGGCTACACCTTC
TRBJ1-3 TRBV5-6 - - CASSLWEGSNSGNTIYF TGTGCCAGCAGCTTGTGGGAGGGATCTAACTCTGGAAACACCATATATTTT
TRBJ2-7 TRBV27 few TRBD2 CASSLSGGSGYEQYF TGTGCCAGCAGTTTATCGGGAGGGAGTGGGTACGAGCAGTACTTC
TRBJ2-7 TRBV28 - - CASSLTGSYEQYF TGTGCCAGCAGTTTAACAGGGTCCTACGAGCAGTACTTC
TRBJ1-1 TRBV9 - - CASSVARESTEAFF TGTGCCAGCAGCGTAGCCCGGGAGAGCACTGAAGCTTTCTTT
TRBJ1-4 TRBV7-5 - - CVRSPTRGQPHNEKLFF TGTGTCAGAAGCCCGACTCGGGGACAGCCCCATAATGAAAAACTGTTTTTT
TRBJ2-1 TRBV6-4 - TRBD1 CASSETPGQGAYEQFF TGTGCCAGCAGTGAAACCCCCGGACAGGGGGCCTATGAGCAGTTCTTC
TRBJ2-6 TRBV19 - - CASSIGTLGSVLTF TGTGCCAGTAGTATTGGAACACTAGGAAGCGTCCTGACTTTC
TRBJ2-7 TRBV2 - - CASTVDRSYEQYF TGTGCCAGCACCGTGGACAGATCCTACGAGCAGTACTTC
TRBJ1-2 TRBV30 - - CAWSVTGDGYTF TGTGCCTGGAGTGTAACGGGGGATGGCTACACCTTC
TRBJ2-5 TRBV12-3/TRBV12-4 - TRBD1 CASSGQGLETQYF TGTGCCAGCAGTGGACAGGGTCTGGAGACCCAGTACTTC
TRBJ2-7 TRBV13 - TRBD2 CASSSTSGRERSSYEQYF TGTGCCAGCAGCTCGACTAGCGGGAGGGAGAGGAGCTCCTACGAGCAGTACTTC
TRBJ2-1 TRBV4-1 - - CASSQVSVREQFF TGCGCCAGCAGCCAAGTAAGTGTGCGGGAGCAGTTCTTC